A selection of T cell receptor beta chains follows, all from one sample in a study of T cell changes during pregnancy in multiple sclerosis. Repertoires were generated with immunoSEQ multiplex PCR, while TCRdb's copy carries only in-frame clones and drops some. The repertoire consists of tens of thousands of clones, with around 92% occurring once and the leading ten covering around 10%. The starting material was CD8+ T cells from peripheral blood mononuclear cells, obtained after pregnancy. These receptors came from a female donor with multiple sclerosis, enrolled in a pregnancy study. The CDR3 runs from the conserved cysteine through the conserved F or W. The D gene is left open where the match is weak. Not all rows give a size; the values are once, few, many and, for expanded clones, a class.

cdr3_nt,cdr3_aa,v_call,d_call,j_call,clone_size
TGTGCCAGCAGCTTTTGGATCGAGGGAGAGAACACTGAAGCTTTCTTT,CASSFWIEGENTEAFF,TRBV13,NA,TRBJ1-1,NA
TGTGCCAGCAGCTTATGGAGCCGACAGCAAGAGACCCAGTACTTC,CASSLWSRQQETQYF,TRBV11-2,NA,TRBJ2-5,NA
TGTGCCAGCAGCGCCGGACAGGTATGGAGCACAGATACGCAGTATTTT,CASSAGQVWSTDTQYF,TRBV9,TRBD1,TRBJ2-3,many
TGTGCCAGCAGCCAAGAAGAGGGTCCCTACGAGCAGTACTTC,CASSQEEGPYEQYF,TRBV14,NA,TRBJ2-7,NA
TGTGCCAGCAGCCCGTGGGACAGGGAAGACGAGCAGTACTTC,CASSPWDREDEQYF,TRBV13,TRBD1,TRBJ2-7,NA
TGCAGCGCCTTGATACATGAATCCTACGAGCAGTACTTC,CSALIHESYEQYF,TRBV29-1,NA,TRBJ2-7,NA
TGTGCCAGCAGCTTTACCCTGACAGGATCGCACTATGGCTACACCTTC,CASSFTLTGSHYGYTF,TRBV7-2,NA,TRBJ1-2,NA
TGTGCCAGCAGCTTATCCGGTCACGAGCAGTACTTC,CASSLSGHEQYF,TRBV7-9,NA,TRBJ2-7,NA
TGTGCCCCCAGGGGAGAGAACGGGGAGCTGTTTTTT,CAPRGENGELFF,TRBV2,NA,TRBJ2-2,NA
TGTGCCAGCAGCCTCCACCCGGACAGGGTTAACACCGGGGAGCTGTTTTTT,CASSLHPDRVNTGELFF,TRBV7-9,TRBD1,TRBJ2-2,NA
TGTGCCAGCAGCGTCTCGGGTAGCACAGATACGCAGTATTTT,CASSVSGSTDTQYF,TRBV9,NA,TRBJ2-3,few
TGTGCCAGCAGGCAGGGAGGTACCGGGGAGCTGTTTTTT,CASRQGGTGELFF,TRBV9,NA,TRBJ2-2,NA
TGTGCCAGCAGCTCCGGACAGGGTAACTATGGCTACACCTTC,CASSSGQGNYGYTF,TRBV7-9,TRBD1,TRBJ1-2,NA
TGTGCCAGCAGTTTCTGGGCGTATGGTCAGGGTACGACTGAAGCTTTCTTT,CASSFWAYGQGTTEAFF,TRBV27,NA,TRBJ1-1,NA
TGTGCCAGCTCAACAGACCCTTACAATGAGCAGTTCTTC,CASSTDPYNEQFF,TRBV18,NA,TRBJ2-1,NA
TGTGCCAGCAGCTTAACAGGGAATGAAGCTTTCTTT,CASSLTGNEAFF,TRBV11-2,NA,TRBJ1-1,once
TGTGCCAGCAGCTTGGCAGGGCGGAATCAGCCCCAGCATTTT,CASSLAGRNQPQHF,TRBV5-5,NA,TRBJ1-5,NA
TGTGCCAGCAGTGGGGGACTGGTGCGAGATACGCAGTATTTT,CASSGGLVRDTQYF,TRBV27,NA,TRBJ2-3,NA
TGTGCCAGCAGCTTGGGGCCGGGACAGGGTTCAACGGGCTACACCTTC,CASSLGPGQGSTGYTF,TRBV5-6,TRBD1,TRBJ1-2,NA
TGTGCCAGCAGCTTATCCCGGGGGGTCAGGGGAGGATCGGGGGAGCAGTACTTC,CASSLSRGVRGGSGEQYF,TRBV7-9,NA,TRBJ2-7,NA
TGTGCCAGCAGCTTATACGGGCAGGGGGCAGATGAAAAACTGTTTTTT,CASSLYGQGADEKLFF,TRBV7-3,TRBD1,TRBJ1-4,few
TGCGCCAGCAGCCCCGGTCTTTTGGGACACCTTCTCACAGATACGCAGTATTTT,CASSPGLLGHLLTDTQYF,TRBV4-1,NA,TRBJ2-3,NA